This T cell receptor beta chain was identified in a study of radiation and T cells in renal cell carcinoma. The protocol was immunoSEQ multiplex PCR, while the TCRdb copy is restricted to in-frame clones and leaves out a portion. The top ten hold about 3% of the sample, which has roughly 120,000 clones, roughly four fifths seen once. Time point noted: baseline pretreatment blood. The treatment was: 15 Gy SBRT to primary tumor, nephrectomy 4 weeks later. Radiation-treated patients gave blood at baseline, week 2 and week 4. This renal cell carcinoma was of the clear cell type. Trimming removed 7 bases at V and 3 bases at J, with 13 bases between. This CDR3 is built from 14 residues. CDR1 is MDHEN and CDR2 is SYDVKM in the germline V gene.

This TCR was recovered from a woman aged 60-75 years with renal cell carcinoma. The input for sequencing was blood, taken from a patient whose treatment included radiotherapy and nephrectomy. The J gene is TRBJ1-5, the V gene TRBV28, with D possibly being TRBD1 (6 bases). As DNA, the CDR3 is TGTGCCAGCATCACCGGACAGTACAATCAGCCCCAGCATTTT. Amino acid sequence: CASITGQYNQPQHF. The entire variable domain, with the rest obtained from reference TRBV28 and TRBJ1-5, is as follows: DVKVTQSSRYLVKRTGEKVFLECVQDMDHENMFWYRQDPGLGLRLIYFSYDVKMKEKGDIPEGYSVSREKKERFSLILESASTNQTSMYLCASITGQYNQPQHFGDGTRLSIL.